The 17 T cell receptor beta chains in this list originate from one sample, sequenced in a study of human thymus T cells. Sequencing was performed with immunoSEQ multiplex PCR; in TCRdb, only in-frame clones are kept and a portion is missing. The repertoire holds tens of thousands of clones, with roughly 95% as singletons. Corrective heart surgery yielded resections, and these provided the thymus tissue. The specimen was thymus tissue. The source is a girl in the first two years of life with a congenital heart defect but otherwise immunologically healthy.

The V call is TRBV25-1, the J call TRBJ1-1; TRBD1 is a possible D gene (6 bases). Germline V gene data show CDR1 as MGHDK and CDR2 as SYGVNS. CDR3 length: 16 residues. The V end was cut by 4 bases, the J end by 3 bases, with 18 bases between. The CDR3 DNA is TGTGCCAGCAGTGCCATTACAGGGACGGGGGACACTGAAGCTTTCTTT. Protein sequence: CASSAITGTGDTEAFF.

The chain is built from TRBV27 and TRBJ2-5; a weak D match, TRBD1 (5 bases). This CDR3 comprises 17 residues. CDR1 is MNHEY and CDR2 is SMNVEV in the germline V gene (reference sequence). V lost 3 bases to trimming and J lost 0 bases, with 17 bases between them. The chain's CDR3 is CASSFKPVEGDQETQYF. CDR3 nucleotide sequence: TGTGCCAGCAGTTTTAAACCCGTCGAAGGGGACCAAGAGACCCAGTACTTC.

The CDR3 DNA reads TGCGCCAGCAGCCTTATCCGGGACGGCGCGGCCTACGAGCAGTACTTC. Encoded protein: CASSLIRDGAAYEQYF. V usage is TRBV5-1 and J usage is TRBJ2-7; the D gene could be TRBD1 or TRBD2 (5 bases each). Germline V lookup: CDR1 SGHRS, CDR2 YFSETQ. V was cut by 4 bases and J by 2 bases, with 19 bases left in between. This CDR3 region has 16 residues.

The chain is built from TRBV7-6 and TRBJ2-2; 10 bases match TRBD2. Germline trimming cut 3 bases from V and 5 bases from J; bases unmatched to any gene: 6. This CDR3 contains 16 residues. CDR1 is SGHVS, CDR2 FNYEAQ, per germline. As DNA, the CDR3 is TGTGCCAGCAGCTTTAAAGCGGGAGGGGGGACCGGGGAGCTGTTTTTT. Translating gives CASSFKAGGGTGELFF.

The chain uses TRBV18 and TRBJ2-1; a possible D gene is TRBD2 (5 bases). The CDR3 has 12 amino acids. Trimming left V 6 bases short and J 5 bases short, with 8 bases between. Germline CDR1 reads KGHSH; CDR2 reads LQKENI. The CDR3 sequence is CASSLSDNEQFF. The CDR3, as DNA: TGTGCCAGCTCGCTTAGCGACAATGAGCAGTTCTTC.

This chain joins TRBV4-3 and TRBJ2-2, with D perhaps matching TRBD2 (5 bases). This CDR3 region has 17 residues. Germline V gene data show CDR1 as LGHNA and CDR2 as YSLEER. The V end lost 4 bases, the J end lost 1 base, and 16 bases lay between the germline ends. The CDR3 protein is CASSPRAVLGNTGELFF. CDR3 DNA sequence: TGCGCCAGCAGCCCGCGGGCAGTGCTAGGGAACACCGGGGAGCTGTTTTTT.

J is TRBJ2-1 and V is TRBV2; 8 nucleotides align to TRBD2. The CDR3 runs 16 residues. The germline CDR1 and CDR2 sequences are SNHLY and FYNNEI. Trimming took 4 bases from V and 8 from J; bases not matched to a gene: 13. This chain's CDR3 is CASSGGRTGGPHEQFF. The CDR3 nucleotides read TGTGCCAGCAGTGGGGGCCGGACGGGAGGGCCTCATGAGCAGTTCTTC. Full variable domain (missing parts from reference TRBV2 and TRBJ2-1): EPEVTQTPSHQVTQMGQEVILRCVPISNHLYFYWYRQILGQKVEFLVSFYNNEISEKSEIFDDQFSVERPDGSNFTLKIRSTKLEDSAMYFCASSGGRTGGPHEQFFGPGTRLTVL.

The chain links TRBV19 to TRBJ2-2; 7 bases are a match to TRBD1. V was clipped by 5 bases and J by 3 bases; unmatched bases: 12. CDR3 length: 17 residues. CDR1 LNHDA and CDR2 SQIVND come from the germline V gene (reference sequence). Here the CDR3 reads CASSWYGRDSHTGELFF. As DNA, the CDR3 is TGTGCCAGTAGTTGGTATGGTAGGGACAGCCACACCGGGGAGCTGTTTTTT.

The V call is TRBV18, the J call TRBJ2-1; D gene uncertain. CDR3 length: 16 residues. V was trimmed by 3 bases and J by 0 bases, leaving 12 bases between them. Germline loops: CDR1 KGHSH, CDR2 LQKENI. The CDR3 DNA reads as TGTGCCAGCTCACCGGTTCCCGACACCTCCTACAATGAGCAGTTCTTC. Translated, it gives CASSPVPDTSYNEQFF.

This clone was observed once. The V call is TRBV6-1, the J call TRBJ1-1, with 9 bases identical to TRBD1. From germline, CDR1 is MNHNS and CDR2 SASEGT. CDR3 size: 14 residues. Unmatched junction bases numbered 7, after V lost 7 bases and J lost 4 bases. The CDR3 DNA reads TGTGCCAGCATTGGGACAGGGAGGCCCACTGAAGCTTTCTTT. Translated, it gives CASIGTGRPTEAFF.

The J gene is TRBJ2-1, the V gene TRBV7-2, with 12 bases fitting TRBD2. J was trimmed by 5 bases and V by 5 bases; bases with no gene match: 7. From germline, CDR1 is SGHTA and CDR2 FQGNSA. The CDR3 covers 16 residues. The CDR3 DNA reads TGTGCCAGCAGCGAGCGACTAGCGGGAGAGGACAATGAGCAGTTCTTC. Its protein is CASSERLAGEDNEQFF. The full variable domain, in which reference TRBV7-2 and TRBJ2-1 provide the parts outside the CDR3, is GAGVSQSPSNKVTEKGKDVELRCDPISGHTALYWYRQSLGQGLEFLIYFQGNSAPDKSGLPSDRFSAERTGGSVSTLTIQRTQQEDSAVYLCASSERLAGEDNEQFFGPGTRLTVL.

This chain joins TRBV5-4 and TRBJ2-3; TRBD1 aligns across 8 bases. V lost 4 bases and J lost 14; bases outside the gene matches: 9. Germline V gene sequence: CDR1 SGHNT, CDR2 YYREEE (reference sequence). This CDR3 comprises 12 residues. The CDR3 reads CASSRSDRAPYF. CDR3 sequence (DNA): TGTGCCAGCAGCCGCTCGGACAGGGCCCCGTATTTT.

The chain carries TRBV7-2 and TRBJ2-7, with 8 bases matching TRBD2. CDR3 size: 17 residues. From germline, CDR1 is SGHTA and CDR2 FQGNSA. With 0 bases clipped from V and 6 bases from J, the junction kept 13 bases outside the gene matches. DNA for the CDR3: TGTGCCAGCAGCTTAGCGAAGAGCCAGCGGGAGTGTCGCGAGCAGTACTTC. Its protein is CASSLAKSQRECREQYF.

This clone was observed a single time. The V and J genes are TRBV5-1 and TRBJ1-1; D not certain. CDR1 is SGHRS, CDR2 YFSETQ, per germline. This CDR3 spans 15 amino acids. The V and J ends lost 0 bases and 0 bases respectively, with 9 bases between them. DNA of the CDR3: TGCGCCAGCAGCTTGGGAAGGCCTATGAACACTGAAGCTTTCTTT. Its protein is CASSLGRPMNTEAFF.

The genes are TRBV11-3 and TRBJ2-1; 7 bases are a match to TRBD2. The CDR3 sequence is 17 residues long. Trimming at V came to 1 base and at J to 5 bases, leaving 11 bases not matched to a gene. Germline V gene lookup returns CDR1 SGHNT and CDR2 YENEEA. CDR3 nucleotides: TGTGCCAGCAGCTTAGGATGGAGGAGGGAGGGTGACAATGAGCAGTTCTTC. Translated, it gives CASSLGWRREGDNEQFF.

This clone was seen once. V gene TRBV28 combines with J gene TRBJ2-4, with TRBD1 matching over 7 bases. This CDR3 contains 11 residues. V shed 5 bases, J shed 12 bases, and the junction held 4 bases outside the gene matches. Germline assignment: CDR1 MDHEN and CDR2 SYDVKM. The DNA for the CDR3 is TGTGCCAGCAGTGCGACAGGGACTCAGTACTTC. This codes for CASSATGTQYF.

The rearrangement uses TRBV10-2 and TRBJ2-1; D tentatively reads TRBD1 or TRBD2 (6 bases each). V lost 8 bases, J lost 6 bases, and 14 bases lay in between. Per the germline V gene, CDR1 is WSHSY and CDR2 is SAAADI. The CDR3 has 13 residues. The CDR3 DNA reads TGCGCCAGCCTTAGCGGAGGGGGCAATGAGCAGTTCTTC. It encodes CASLSGGGNEQFF.